This T cell receptor beta chain was observed in a study of blood T cell repertoires in COVID-19 (dated by TCRdb to between 2020 and 2021). About the full investigation: The collaborator samples originated in the United States, Italy and Spain and spanned the acute and convalescent phases of COVID-19. The prospective study material was composed of cDNA or gDNA derived from T cells, B-cell-depleted T cells, or PBMCs. Subjects who had been exposed to COVID-19, were actively infected with it, or had recovered from it provided the deeply sampled blood TCRbeta repertoires that made up the dataset. The repertoires were released in a freely available public database intended as a resource for research on the immune response to SARS-CoV-2. Samples came from the ongoing ImmuneRACE study (first 160 participants) plus 1,254 subjects from 6 global collaborators. The sample metadata nearly always contained a de-identified subject ID, COVID-19 status, age in years and sex. Where available, HLA class I and class II types were taken from metadata supplied by the sample provider and were not determined by assay-based typing. Paper-wide results and their limitations: Clinical and demographic metadata were provided uncurated, with the amount varying by source and participant.

Enrolling through a virtual design, the prospective study's participants ranged in age from roughly 18 to 89 years and lived across 24 United States geographic areas. Cohort assignment in the prospective study relied on participant-reported clinical history from a screening survey and a study questionnaire. ImmuneRACE Cohort 3 recovered participants were defined by two consecutive negative NP/OP PCR tests, healthcare professional clearance, or symptom resolution. Each participant in the prospective study had whole blood, serum and a nasopharyngeal or oropharyngeal swab collected by mobile phlebotomists. Over a roughly 2-month period, participants in the prospective study had the option of providing additional blood draws and questionnaires. Blood samples from the prospective study were shipped frozen or at room temperature prior to DNA extraction. The CDR3 measures 14 amino acids from cysteine to phenylalanine. Of the read, only the CDR3 DNA is kept; its 42 bases are in frame from base 1. Trimming at the junction amounts to 6 bases on V and 4 bases on J, and the germline ends lie 16 bases apart. CDR1 and CDR2 are read off the germline V gene as ENHRY and SYGVKD.

Concerning this clone itself: What this receptor recognizes is not known. No qualities accompany the bases; no much larger clone lies one base away.

TCRbeta CDR3 regions were amplified from genomic DNA by means of the immunoSEQ Assay, a bias-controlled multiplex PCR. Regarding the original processing steps: Within the assay, amplification of reference gene primers was used to estimate how many nucleated cells each sample contained. Sequence reads were collapsed and filtered to measure the absolute abundance of every unique TCRbeta CDR3 rearrangement. Productive Simpson clonality was computed per sample as the square root of Simpson's diversity index over productive rearrangements. TCRdb retrieved this table from immuneACCESS and kept in-frame rearrangements only. Not all clones are present; in checked studies, unresolved V genes account for under half, and no reason is known for the remainder. V and J calls and clone size are as listed in that table; D and trimming were resolved from the DNA. In this sample the table shows roughly 300,000 clones, approximately 92% of which occur a single time. The top ten clones comprise approximately 17% of the sample.

In this chain, TRBV10-3 is recombined with TRBJ2-7, and possibly TRBD1, on 6 matching bases. This clonotype originated in a woman in her twenties or thirties who had recovered from COVID-19. The specimen sequenced was PBMCs or T cells enriched from blood (not recorded which). The CDR3 corresponds to CAIRRTALEYEQYF. The bases read TGTGCCATCAGACGGACAGCTCTAGAATACGAGCAGTACTTC.